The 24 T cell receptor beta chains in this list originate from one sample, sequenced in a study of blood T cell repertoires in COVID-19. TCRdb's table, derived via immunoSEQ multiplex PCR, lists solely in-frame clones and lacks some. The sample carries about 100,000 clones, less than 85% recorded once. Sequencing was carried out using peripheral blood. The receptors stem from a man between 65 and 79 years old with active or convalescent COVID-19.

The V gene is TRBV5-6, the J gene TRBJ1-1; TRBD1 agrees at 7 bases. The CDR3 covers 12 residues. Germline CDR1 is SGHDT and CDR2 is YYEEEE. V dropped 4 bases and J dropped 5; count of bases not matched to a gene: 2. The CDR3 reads CASSLTGTEAFF. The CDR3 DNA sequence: TGTGCCAGCAGCCTGACAGGGACTGAAGCTTTCTTT.

CDR3 in amino acids: CASSLGGSGTDTQYF. CDR3 in DNA: TGTGCCAGCAGTTTGGGGGGATCGGGCACAGATACGCAGTATTTT. This chain connects TRBV28 to TRBJ2-3; tentative D call: TRBD2 (6 bases). Germline V lookup: CDR1 MDHEN, CDR2 SYDVKM. Between the trimmed V and J ends, which lost 3 bases and 1 base, there was a span of 11 bases. This CDR3 is 15 amino acids long.

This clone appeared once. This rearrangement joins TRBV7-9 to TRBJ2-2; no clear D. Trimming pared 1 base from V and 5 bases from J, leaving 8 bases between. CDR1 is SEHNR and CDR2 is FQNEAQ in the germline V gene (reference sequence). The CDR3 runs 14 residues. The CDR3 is CASSLEWRTGELFF. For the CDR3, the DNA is TGTGCCAGCAGCTTAGAGTGGAGAACCGGGGAGCTGTTTTTT.

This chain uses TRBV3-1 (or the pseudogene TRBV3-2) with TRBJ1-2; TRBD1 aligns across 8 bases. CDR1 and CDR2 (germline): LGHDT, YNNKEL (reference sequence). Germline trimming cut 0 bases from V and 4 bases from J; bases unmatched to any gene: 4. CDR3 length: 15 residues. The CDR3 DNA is TGTGCCAGCAGCCAAGAGGCAGGGGGCGCCTATGGCTACACCTTC. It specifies CASSQEAGGAYGYTF.

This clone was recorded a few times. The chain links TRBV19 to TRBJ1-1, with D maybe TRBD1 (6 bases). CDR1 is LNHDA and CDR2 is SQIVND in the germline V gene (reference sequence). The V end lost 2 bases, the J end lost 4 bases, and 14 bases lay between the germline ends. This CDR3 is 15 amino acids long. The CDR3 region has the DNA TGTGCCAGTAGTATACGCGGGGGCGCGGGCACTGAAGCTTTCTTT. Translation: CASSIRGGAGTEAFF.

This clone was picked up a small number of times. CDR3 DNA sequence: TGTGCCAGCAGCCAGAGGCGGGGAAACACCGGGGAGCTGTTTTTT. Translating gives CASSQRRGNTGELFF. V is TRBV3-1 (or the pseudogene TRBV3-2) and J is TRBJ2-2, with D possibly being TRBD2 (6 bases). Germline lookup yields CDR1 LGHDT and CDR2 YNNKEL (reference sequence). The germline V and J ends were trimmed by 3 bases and 2 bases, with 10 bases remaining between them. The CDR3 length is 15 residues.

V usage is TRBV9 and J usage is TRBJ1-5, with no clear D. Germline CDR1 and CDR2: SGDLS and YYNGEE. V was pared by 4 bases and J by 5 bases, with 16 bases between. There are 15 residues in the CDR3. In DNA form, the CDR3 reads TGTGCCAGCAGCACTAGTCCGGCAGAAGATCAGCCCCAGCATTTT. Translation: CASSTSPAEDQPQHF.

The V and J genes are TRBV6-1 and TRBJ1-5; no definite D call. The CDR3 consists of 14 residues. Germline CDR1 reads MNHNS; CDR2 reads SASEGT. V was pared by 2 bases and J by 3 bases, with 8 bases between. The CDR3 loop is CASSEKSINQPQHF. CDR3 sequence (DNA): TGTGCCAGCAGTGAAAAATCAATCAATCAGCCCCAGCATTTT.

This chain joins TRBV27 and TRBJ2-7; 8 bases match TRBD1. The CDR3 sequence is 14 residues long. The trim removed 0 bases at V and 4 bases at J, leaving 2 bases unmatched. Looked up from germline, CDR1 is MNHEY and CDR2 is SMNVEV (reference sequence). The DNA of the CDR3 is TGTGCCAGCAGTTTATCTACAGGGGGATACGAGCAGTACTTC. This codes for CASSLSTGGYEQYF.

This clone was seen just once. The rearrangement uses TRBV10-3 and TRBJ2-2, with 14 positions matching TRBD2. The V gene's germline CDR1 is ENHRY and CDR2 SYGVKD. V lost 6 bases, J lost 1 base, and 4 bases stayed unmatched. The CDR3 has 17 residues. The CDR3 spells CAISLGLAGGNTGELFF. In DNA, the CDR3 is TGTGCCATCAGCCTCGGACTAGCGGGAGGGAACACCGGGGAGCTGTTTTTT.

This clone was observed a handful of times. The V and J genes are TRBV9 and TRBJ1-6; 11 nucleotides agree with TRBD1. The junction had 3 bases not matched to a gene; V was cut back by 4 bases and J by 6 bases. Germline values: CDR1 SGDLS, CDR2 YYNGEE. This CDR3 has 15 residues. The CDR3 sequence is CASSRTGGGNSPLHF. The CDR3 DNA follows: TGTGCCAGCAGCCGGACAGGGGGCGGTAATTCACCCCTCCACTTT. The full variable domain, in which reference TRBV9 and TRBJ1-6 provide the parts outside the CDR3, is DSGVTQTPKHLITATGQRVTLRCSPRSGDLSVYWYQQSLDQGLQFLIQYYNGEERAKGNILERFSAQQFPDLHSELNLSSLELGDSALYFCASSRTGGGNSPLHFGNGTRLTVT.

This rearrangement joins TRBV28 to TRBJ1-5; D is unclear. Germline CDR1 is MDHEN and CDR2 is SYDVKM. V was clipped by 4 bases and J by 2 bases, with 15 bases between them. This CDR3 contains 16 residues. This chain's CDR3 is CASSSRVSWGNQPQHF. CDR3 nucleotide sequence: TGTGCCAGCAGTTCCCGGGTTAGCTGGGGCAATCAGCCCCAGCATTTT.

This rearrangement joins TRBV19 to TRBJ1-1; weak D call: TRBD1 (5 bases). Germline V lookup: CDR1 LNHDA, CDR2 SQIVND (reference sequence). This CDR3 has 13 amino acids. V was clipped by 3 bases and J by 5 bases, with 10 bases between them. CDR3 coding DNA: TGTGCCAGTAGTATGACAGCAAGTACTGAAGCTTTCTTT. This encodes CASSMTASTEAFF.

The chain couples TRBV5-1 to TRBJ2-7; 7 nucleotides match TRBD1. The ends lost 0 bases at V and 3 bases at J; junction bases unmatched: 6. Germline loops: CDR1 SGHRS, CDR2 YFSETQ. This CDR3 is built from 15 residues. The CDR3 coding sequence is TGCGCCAGCAGCTTGGAAAGAGGGGGCCACTACGAGCAGTACTTC. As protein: CASSLERGGHYEQYF.

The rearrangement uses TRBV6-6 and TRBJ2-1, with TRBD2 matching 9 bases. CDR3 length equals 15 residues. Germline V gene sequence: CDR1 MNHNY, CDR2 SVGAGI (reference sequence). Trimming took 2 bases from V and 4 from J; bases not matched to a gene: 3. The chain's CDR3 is CASSYTAGGYNEQFF. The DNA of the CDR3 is TGTGCCAGCAGTTACACTGCGGGAGGGTACAATGAGCAGTTCTTC.

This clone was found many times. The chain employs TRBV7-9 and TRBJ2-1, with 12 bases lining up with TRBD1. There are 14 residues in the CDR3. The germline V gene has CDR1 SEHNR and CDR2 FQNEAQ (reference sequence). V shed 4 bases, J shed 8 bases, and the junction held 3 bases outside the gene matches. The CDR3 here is CASSWGTGGDEQFF. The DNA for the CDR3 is TGTGCCAGCAGCTGGGGGACAGGGGGCGATGAGCAGTTCTTC.

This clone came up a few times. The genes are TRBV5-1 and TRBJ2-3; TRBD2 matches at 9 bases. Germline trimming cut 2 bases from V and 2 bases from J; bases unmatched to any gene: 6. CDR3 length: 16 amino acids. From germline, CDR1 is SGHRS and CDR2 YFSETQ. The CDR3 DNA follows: TGCGCCAGCAGCTTTAAACTAGCGGGCTTCACAGATACGCAGTATTTT. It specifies CASSFKLAGFTDTQYF.

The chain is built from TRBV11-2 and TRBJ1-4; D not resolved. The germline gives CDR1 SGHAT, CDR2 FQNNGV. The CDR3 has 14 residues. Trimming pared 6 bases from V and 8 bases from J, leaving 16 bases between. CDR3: CASSPDGRWEKLFF. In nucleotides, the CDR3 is TGTGCCAGCAGTCCGGACGGGAGGTGGGAAAAACTGTTTTTT.

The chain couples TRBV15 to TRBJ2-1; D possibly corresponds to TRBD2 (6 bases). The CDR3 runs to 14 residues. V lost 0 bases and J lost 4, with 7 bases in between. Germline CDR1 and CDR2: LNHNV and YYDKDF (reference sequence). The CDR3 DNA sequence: TGTGCCACCAGCAGAGATGGGGGGTACAATGAGCAGTTCTTC. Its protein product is CATSRDGGYNEQFF.

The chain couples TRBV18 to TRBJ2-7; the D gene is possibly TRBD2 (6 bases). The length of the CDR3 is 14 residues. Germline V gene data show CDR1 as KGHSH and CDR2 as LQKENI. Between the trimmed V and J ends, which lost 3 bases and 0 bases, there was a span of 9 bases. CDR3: CASSPSGSSYEQYF. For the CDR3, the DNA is TGTGCCAGCTCACCTAGCGGAAGCTCCTACGAGCAGTACTTC. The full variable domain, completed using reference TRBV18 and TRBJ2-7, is NAGVMQNPRHLVRRRGQEARLRCSPMKGHSHVYWYRQLPEEGLKFMVYLQKENIIDESGMPKERFSAEFPKEGPSILRIQQVVRGDSAAYFCASSPSGSSYEQYFGPGTRLTVT.

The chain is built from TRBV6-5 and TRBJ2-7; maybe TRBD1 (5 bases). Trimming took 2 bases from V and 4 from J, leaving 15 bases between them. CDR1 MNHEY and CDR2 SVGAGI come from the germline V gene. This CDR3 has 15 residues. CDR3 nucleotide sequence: TGTGCCAGCAGTTACCAGGCGACATCAGGGTACGAGCAGTACTTC. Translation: CASSYQATSGYEQYF.

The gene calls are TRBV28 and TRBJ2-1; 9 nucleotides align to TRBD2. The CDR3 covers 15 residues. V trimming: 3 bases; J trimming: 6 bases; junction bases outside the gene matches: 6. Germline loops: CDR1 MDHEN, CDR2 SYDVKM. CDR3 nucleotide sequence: TGTGCCAGCAGTTTGGCTGCTAGCGGGACCAATGAGCAGTTCTTC. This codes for CASSLAASGTNEQFF.

CDR3 amino acids: CASSYQTLSYNEQFF. As DNA, the CDR3 is TGTGCCAGCAGTTACCAGACACTCTCCTACAATGAGCAGTTCTTC. V and J are TRBV6-5 and TRBJ2-1, with D unclear. Germline values: CDR1 MNHEY, CDR2 SVGAGI. The CDR3 is made up of 15 amino acids. Trimming removed 2 bases at V and 0 bases at J, with 8 bases between.

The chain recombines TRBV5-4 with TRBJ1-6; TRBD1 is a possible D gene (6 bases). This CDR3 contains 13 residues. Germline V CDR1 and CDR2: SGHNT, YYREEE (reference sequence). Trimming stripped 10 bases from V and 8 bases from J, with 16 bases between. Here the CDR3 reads CASRQASDSPLHF. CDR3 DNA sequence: TGTGCCTCACGACAGGCGAGTGATTCACCCCTCCACTTT. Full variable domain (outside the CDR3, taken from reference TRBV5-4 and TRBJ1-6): ETGVTQSPTHLIKTRGQQVTLRCSSQSGHNTVSWYQQALGQGPQFIFQYYREEENGRGNFPPRFSGLQFPNYSSELNVNALELDDSALYLCASRQASDSPLHFGNGTRLTVT.